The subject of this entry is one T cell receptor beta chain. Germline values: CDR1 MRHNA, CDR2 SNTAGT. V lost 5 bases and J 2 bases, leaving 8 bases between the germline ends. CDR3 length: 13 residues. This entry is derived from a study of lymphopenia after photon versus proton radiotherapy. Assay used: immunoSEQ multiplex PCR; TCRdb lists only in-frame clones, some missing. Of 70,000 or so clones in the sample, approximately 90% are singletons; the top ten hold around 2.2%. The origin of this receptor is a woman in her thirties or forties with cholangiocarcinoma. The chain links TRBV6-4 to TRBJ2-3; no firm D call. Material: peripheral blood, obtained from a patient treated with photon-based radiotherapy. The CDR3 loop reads CASSTELTDTQYF. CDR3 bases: TGTGCCAGCAGTACGGAACTCACAGATACGCAGTATTTT.